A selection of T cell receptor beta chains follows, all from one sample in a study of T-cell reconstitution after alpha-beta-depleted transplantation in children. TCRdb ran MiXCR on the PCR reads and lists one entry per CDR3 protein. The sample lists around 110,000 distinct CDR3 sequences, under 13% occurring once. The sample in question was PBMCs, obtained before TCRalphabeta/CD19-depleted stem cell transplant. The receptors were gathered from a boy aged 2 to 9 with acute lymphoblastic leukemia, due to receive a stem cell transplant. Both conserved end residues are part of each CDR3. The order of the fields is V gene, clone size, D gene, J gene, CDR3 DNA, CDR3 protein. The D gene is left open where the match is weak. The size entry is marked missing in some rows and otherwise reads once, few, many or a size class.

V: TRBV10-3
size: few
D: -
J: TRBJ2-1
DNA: TGTGCCATCAGTGGAAAGGGGTCCTCCTACAATGAGCAGTTCTTC
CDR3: CAISGKGSSYNEQFF

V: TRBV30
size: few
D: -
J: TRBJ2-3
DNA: TGTGCCTGGAACCGGGACGGGGGTGCAGATACGCAGTATTTT
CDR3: CAWNRDGGADTQYF

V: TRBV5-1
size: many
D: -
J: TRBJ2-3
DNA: TGTGCCAGCAGCCGGAGCACAGATACGCAGTATTTT
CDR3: CASSRSTDTQYF

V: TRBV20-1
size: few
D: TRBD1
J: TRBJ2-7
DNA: TGCAGTGCTTACCCGGGACAGGGCGCCTACGAGCAGTACTTC
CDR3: CSAYPGQGAYEQYF

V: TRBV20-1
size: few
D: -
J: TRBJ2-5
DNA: TGCAGTGCCAAGCCATCCGCGGAAGAGACCCAGTACTTC
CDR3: CSAKPSAEETQYF

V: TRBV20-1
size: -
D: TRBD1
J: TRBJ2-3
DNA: TGCAGTGCCGATGACAGGGGGCTTTCAGATACGCAGTATTTT
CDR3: CSADDRGLSDTQYF

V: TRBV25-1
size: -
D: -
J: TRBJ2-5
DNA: TGTGCCAGCACGGGAGCCCGAGAGACCCAGTACTTC
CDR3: CASTGARETQYF

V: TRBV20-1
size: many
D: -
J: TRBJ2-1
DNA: TGCAGTGCTAGGGGTAGGGGAGTTCTAAGCTCCTACAATGAGCAGTTCTTC
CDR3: CSARGRGVLSSYNEQFF

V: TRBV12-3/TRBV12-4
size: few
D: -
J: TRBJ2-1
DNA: TGTGCCAGCAGTTTAATTCAGGGAAATGAGCAGTTCTTC
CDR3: CASSLIQGNEQFF

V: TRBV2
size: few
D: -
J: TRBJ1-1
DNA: TGTGCCAGCAGTGAAGCCCAACGGGGGCTTCGATTGTGGGACACTGAAGCTTTCTTT
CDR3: CASSEAQRGLRLWDTEAFF

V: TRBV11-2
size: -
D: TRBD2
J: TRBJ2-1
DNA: TGTGCCAGCAGCCTCCAGACTAGCGGGAGGGCCAGGCTCCATGAGCAGTTCTTC
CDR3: CASSLQTSGRARLHEQFF

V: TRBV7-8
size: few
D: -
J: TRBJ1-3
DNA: TGTGCCAGCAGCTTGGGAGGGACTGGAAACACCATATATTTT
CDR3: CASSLGGTGNTIYF

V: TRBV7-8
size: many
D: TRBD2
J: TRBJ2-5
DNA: TGTGCCAGCAGCTTACGAGCGGGAGGGCCGATGATGCAGACCCAGTACTTC
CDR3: CASSLRAGGPMMQTQYF

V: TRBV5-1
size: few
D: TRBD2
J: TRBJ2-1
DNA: TGCGCCAGCAGCCCTGGGACTAGCGGGAGGGTTCAGAATGAGCAGTTCTTC
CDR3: CASSPGTSGRVQNEQFF

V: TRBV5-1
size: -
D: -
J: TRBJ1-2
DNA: TGCGCCAGCAGCTTGTCCCGCCCCGGGGAAGGATTCTATGGCTACACCTTC
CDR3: CASSLSRPGEGFYGYTF

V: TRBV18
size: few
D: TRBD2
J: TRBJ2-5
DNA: TGTGCCAGCTCACCACCGTATAGCGGGAGCCAGACCCAGTACTTC
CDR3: CASSPPYSGSQTQYF

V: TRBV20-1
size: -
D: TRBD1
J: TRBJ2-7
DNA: TGCAGTGCTGGAGGACAGGTAGACTACGAGCAGTACTTC
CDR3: CSAGGQVDYEQYF

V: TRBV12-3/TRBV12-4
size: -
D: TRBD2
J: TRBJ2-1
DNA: TGTGCCAGCAGTTTCCAGGCCCGGGGACTAGCAAGAAACAATGAGCAGTTCTTC
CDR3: CASSFQARGLARNNEQFF

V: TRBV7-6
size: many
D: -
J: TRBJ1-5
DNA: TGTGCCAGCAGCTTAGGGGCAATAGGGGGGGATCAGCCCCAGCATTTT
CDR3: CASSLGAIGGDQPQHF

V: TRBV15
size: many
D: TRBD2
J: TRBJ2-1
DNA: TGTGCCACCAGCACCATACGGACTAGCCAGAGCGCCTACAATGAGCAGTTCTTC
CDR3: CATSTIRTSQSAYNEQFF

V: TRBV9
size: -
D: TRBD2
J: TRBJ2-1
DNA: TGTGCCAGCAGCCCCGGGACTAGCGGGAGTATGTATAACAATGAGCAGTTCTTC
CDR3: CASSPGTSGSMYNNEQFF

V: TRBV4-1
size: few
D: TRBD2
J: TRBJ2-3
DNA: TGCGCCAGCAGCCAAGATGGAGGGACTAGCGGGAGTTGGCATTCAGATACGCAGTATTTT
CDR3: CASSQDGGTSGSWHSDTQYF

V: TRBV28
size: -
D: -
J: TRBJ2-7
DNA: TGTGCCAGCGGGGAAATTGCCAACGAGCAGTACTTC
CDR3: CASGEIANEQYF

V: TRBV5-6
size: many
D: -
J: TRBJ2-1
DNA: TGTGCCAGCAGCTTTCAGGGATCACCCTACAATGAGCAGTTCTTC
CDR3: CASSFQGSPYNEQFF

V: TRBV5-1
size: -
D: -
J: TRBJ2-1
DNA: TGCGCCAGCAGCTTGTCTAGTAGCGGAGGGAATGAGCAGTTCTTC
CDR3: CASSLSSSGGNEQFF

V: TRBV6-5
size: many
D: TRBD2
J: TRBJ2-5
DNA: TGTGCCAGCAGTTACCGGAGTAGCGGGAGACAGCAAGAGACCCAGTACTTC
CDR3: CASSYRSSGRQQETQYF

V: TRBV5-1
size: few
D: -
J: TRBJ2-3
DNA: TGCGCCAGCAGCTTGGGAACTAGGCGAACCACTACGCAGTATTTT
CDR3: CASSLGTRRTTTQYF

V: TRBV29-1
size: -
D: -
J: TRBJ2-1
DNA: TGCAGCGCTACGCGGAATGAGCAGTTCTTC
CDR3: CSATRNEQFF

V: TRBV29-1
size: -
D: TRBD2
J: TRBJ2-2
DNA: TGCAGCTTCTCCAGCGGGAGCGAGGCCGGGGAGCTGTTTTTT
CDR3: CSFSSGSEAGELFF

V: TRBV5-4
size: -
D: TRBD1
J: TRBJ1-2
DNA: TGTGCCAGCAGCTTAACGCCTGACAGGGCTTATAACTATGGCTACACCTTC
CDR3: CASSLTPDRAYNYGYTF

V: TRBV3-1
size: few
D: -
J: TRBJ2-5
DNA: TGTGCCAGCAGCCTAAACAACGTTGAGACCCAGTACTTC
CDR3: CASSLNNVETQYF

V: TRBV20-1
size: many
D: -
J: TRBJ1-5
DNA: TGCAGTGCTAGGGCAGGGAATAGCAATCAGCCCCAGCATTTT
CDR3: CSARAGNSNQPQHF

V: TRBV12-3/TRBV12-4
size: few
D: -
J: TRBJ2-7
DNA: TGTGCCAGCAGTCCCCACGGAAGGGGGGAGAAGGGTTACGAGCAGTACTTC
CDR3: CASSPHGRGEKGYEQYF

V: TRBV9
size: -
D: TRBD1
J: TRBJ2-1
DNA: TGTGCCAGCAGCGGACAGGGTTCCTACAATGAGCAGTTCTTC
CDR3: CASSGQGSYNEQFF

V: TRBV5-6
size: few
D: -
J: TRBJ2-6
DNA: TGTGCCAGCAGCCTCATCGTGGTAGCGAGACCTCCCTCTGGGGCCAACGTCCTGACTTTC
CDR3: CASSLIVVARPPSGANVLTF

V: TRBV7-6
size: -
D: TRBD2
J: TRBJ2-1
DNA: TGTGCCAGCAGCCCTTGGGGGGGGACTAGCGGGAGGGCCGCAGGACAGTTCTTC
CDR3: CASSPWGGTSGRAAGQFF

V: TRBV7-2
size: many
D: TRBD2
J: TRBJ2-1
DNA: TGTGCCAGCAGCAAGACTAGCGGGAGCTACCCCTACAATGAGCAGTTCTTC
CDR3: CASSKTSGSYPYNEQFF

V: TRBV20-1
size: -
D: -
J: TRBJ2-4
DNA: TGCAGTGCTAGAATTGGCGGCCCCACCACCACCAAAAACATTCAGTACTTC
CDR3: CSARIGGPTTTKNIQYF

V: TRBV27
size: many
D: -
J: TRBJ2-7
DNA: TGTGCCAGCAGTTTCGCTAGCAGCTACGAGCAGTACTTC
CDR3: CASSFASSYEQYF

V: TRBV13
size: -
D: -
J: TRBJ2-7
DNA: TGTGCCAGCAGCTTATGGACAGAGGGCTACGAGCAGTACTTC
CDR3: CASSLWTEGYEQYF

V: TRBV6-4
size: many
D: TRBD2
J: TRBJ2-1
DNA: TGTGCCAGCAGTGACTCCCCTAGCGGGAGTACGCTCTTC
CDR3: CASSDSPSGSTLF

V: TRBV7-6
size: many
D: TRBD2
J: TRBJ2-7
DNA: TGTGCCAGCAGCTCACTACCGGGACTAGCGGCCCTCCAGTACTTC
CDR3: CASSSLPGLAALQYF

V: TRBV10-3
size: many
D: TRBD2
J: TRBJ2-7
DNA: TGTGCCATCAGTGAGTCCCGACTAGCGGGAGGGAGAGGCTACGAGCAGTACTTC
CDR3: CAISESRLAGGRGYEQYF

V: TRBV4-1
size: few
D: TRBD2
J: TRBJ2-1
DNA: TGCGCCAGCAGCCAAGAACTAGCGGAAGTCTATGAGCAGTTCTTC
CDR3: CASSQELAEVYEQFF

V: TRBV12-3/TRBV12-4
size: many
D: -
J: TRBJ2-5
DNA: TGTGCCAGTACGACTCCCGAGGGGACCCAGTACTTC
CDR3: CASTTPEGTQYF